This T cell receptor beta chain comes out of a study of regulatory T cells in long-lasting Graves disease. In the study overall: Those with persistent Graves' disease had received antithyroid drugs for over 5 years with positive TSH receptor antibodies.

Broader study findings: Persistent Graves' patients showed less TCR diversity than newly diagnosed ones. Segments TRBV28, TRBJ1-2 and TRBJ2-5 showed preferential usage in persistent disease. Peripheral blood alone, not thyroid tissue, underwent study.

According to the study, TCR beta libraries were built with iRepertoire HTBI primers and CDR3-region Arm-PCR. TCRdb re-called the multiplex PCR reads with MiXCR, one entry per CDR3 protein. The sample has approximately 360,000 distinct CDR3 sequences, approximately 25% seen once. Time point noted: persistent/refractory GD, antithyroid drugs over 5 years with positive TRAb. The TCR library was made from RNA extracted from PBMCs. Germline V CDR1 and CDR2: MDHEN, SYDVKM. The ends lost 3 bases at V and 8 bases at J; junction bases unmatched: 12. This CDR3 has 15 residues. This clonotype was observed a few times. Its target is unknown.

This specimen was peripheral blood mononuclear cells (PBMCs), taken when the disease was refractory, from a patient treated with antithyroid drugs. The TCR originated in a woman aged 35 to 49 with Graves disease. The chain has TRBV28 and TRBJ1-2; 7 nucleotides match TRBD1. The CDR3 here is CASSFLDRRVGGYTF. DNA of the CDR3: TGTGCCAGCAGTTTCCTGGACAGGCGTGTCGGGGGCTACACCTTC.